The entry below describes one T cell receptor beta chain. No antigen is known for it. The PCR employed 60 Vbeta primers together with 13 Jbeta primers. Sequenced by immunoSEQ multiplex PCR; TCRdb stores in-frame clones only, minus some. The table has some 160,000 clones, around 77% seen once; the top ten hold approximately 2.5%. The data were taken from a study of cytomegalovirus exposure and HLA in healthy donors. On the study more broadly: From donors who were HLA-typed, an early data release held approximately 91 million unique TCRs. Of over 350 genotyped donors, around 80% grouped in the Caucasian-associated ancestry cluster.

Trimming removed 3 bases from V and 8 bases from J, with 10 bases in between. Per the germline V gene, CDR1 is SEHNR and CDR2 is FQNEAQ (reference sequence). The CDR3 length is 12 residues. Overall study findings and caveats: A later analysis revealed that TCR association rates differed between HLA loci, peaking at DRB1 and bottoming out at HLA-C.

This receptor was taken from a man in his 60s in good health and CMV-seronegative. The chain uses TRBV7-9 and TRBJ1-2; D perhaps matches TRBD1 (5 bases). What was sequenced was PBMCs. The CDR3 here is CASSFLQGGYTF. The CDR3 nucleotides read TGTGCCAGCAGCTTCCTCCAGGGCGGCTACACCTTC.